This TCR beta chain was obtained from a study of regulatory T cells in long-lasting Graves disease. Study overall: Patients with persistent Graves' disease had over 5 years of antithyroid drugs and persistent TSH receptor antibodies.

This clonotype was seen ten or more times. The time point denotes: persistent/refractory GD, antithyroid drugs over 5 years with positive TRAb. After RNA was extracted from PBMCs, the TCR library was made from it. According to the study, TCR beta libraries were built with iRepertoire HTBI primers and CDR3-region Arm-PCR. One entry per CDR3 protein results from TCRdb running MiXCR on the multiplex PCR reads. The sample holds some 430,000 distinct CDR3 sequences, around a fifth seen once. This clonotype was sampled from a female donor with Graves disease. The material sequenced was peripheral blood mononuclear cells (PBMCs), taken when the disease was refractory, from a patient treated with antithyroid drugs.

DNA of the CDR3: TGTGCCAGCGCGTTACAGGGACTGAACACTGAAGCTTTCTTT. Its translation is CASALQGLNTEAFF. The chain has TRBV2 and TRBJ1-1, with D perhaps TRBD1 (6 bases). The germline gives CDR1 SNHLY, CDR2 FYNNEI. This CDR3 comprises 14 residues. Trimming removed 8 bases from V and 0 bases from J, with 13 bases in between. The full variable domain, in which reference TRBV2 and TRBJ1-1 provide the parts outside the CDR3, is EPEVTQTPSHQVTQMGQEVILRCVPISNHLYFYWYRQILGQKVEFLVSFYNNEISEKSEIFDDQFSVERPDGSNFTLKIRSTKLEDSAMYFCASALQGLNTEAFFGQGTRLTVV.